This is a list of T cell receptor beta chains from one sample in a study of response to subunit inactivated influenza vaccine. One entry per CDR3 protein results from TCRdb running MiXCR on the RT-PCR reads. The table has approximately 700,000 distinct CDR3 sequences, 15% to 18% seen once. The sample was PBMCs from blood, taken 11 to 12 days after vaccination. These receptors all stem from a man over 45 who received an inactivated influenza vaccine. CDR3s include the opening cysteine and the closing phenylalanine or tryptophan. The D gene is left open where the match is weak. The listing skips clone size in some rows; elsewhere it reads once, few, many or a size class.

clone size | D gene | J gene | V gene | CDR3 protein | CDR3 DNA
- | - | TRBJ2-1 | TRBV7-9 | CASSAPGTSVNEQFF | TGTGCCAGCAGCGCACCCGGGACTTCGGTCAATGAGCAGTTCTTC
- | TRBD1 | TRBJ2-5 | TRBV6-2/TRBV6-3 | CASSYGTVKTQYF | TGTGCCAGCAGTTACGGGACAGTAAAGACCCAGTACTTC
few | TRBD1 | TRBJ2-3 | TRBV28 | CASSLQARGTGKTGGSDTQYF | TGTGCCAGCAGTTTACAGGCGAGGGGGACAGGGAAGACGGGGGGTTCAGATACGCAGTATTTT
- | TRBD2 | TRBJ2-5 | TRBV6-1 | CASSEDGGGAFWETQYF | TGTGCCAGCAGTGAAGATGGCGGGGGGGCCTTTTGGGAGACCCAGTACTTC
- | - | TRBJ2-7 | TRBV7-9 | CASSADAEIEYF | TGTGCCAGCAGCGCGGACGCAGAAATCGAGTACTTC
many | - | TRBJ1-6 | TRBV14 | CASSQGRLRNSPLHF | TGTGCCAGCAGCCAAGGACGGCTACGGAATTCACCCCTCCACTTT
- | - | TRBJ1-5 | TRBV20-1 | CSAVDGHNQPQHF | TGCAGTGCCGTCGACGGCCACAATCAGCCCCAGCATTTT
- | TRBD2 | TRBJ2-7 | TRBV10-2 | CASSQTSGAYEQYF | TGCGCCAGCAGTCAGACTAGCGGGGCCTACGAGCAGTACTTC
few | - | TRBJ2-7 | TRBV20-1 | CSASGGPYEQYF | TGCAGTGCTAGTGGGGGGCCCTACGAGCAGTACTTC
- | TRBD2 | TRBJ2-2 | TRBV20-1 | CSARRREAGTGELFF | TGCAGTGCTAGACGGCGGGAGGCGGGCACCGGGGAGCTGTTTTTT
many | - | TRBJ1-1 | TRBV5-5 | CASSLLRDTEAFF | TGTGCCAGCAGCTTGCTCCGGGACACTGAAGCTTTCTTT
few | - | TRBJ2-2 | TRBV11-2 | CASSFRGRVNTGELFF | TGTGCCAGCAGCTTCCGGGGCAGGGTAAACACCGGGGAGCTGTTTTTT
- | - | TRBJ1-2 | TRBV2 | CATSEARRLNGYTF | TGTGCCACTTCAGAAGCCCGGCGGCTGAATGGCTACACCTTC
few | TRBD1 | TRBJ2-2 | TRBV4-2 | CASSQGQGIPGELFF | TGTGCCAGCAGCCAGGGACAGGGGATCCCCGGGGAGCTGTTTTTT
many | - | TRBJ2-7 | TRBV27 | CASSSSLSYEQYF | TGTGCCAGCAGTTCATCTCTCAGCTACGAGCAGTACTTC
few | - | TRBJ2-3 | TRBV19 | CASSRIDTDTQYF | TGTGCCAGTAGTAGGATCGACACAGATACGCAGTATTTT
few | TRBD2 | TRBJ2-1 | TRBV27 | CASNIVAGHPNEQFF | TGTGCCAGCAATATCGTAGCGGGCCATCCCAATGAGCAGTTCTTC
few | TRBD2 | TRBJ2-7 | TRBV7-2 | CASSSSGRALYEQYF | TGTGCCAGCAGCTCTAGCGGGAGGGCCCTCTACGAGCAGTACTTC
- | TRBD1 | TRBJ1-4 | TRBV7-9 | CASSSGQYEKLFF | TGTGCCAGCAGCTCGGGACAGTATGAAAAACTGTTTTTT
few | TRBD2 | TRBJ2-3 | TRBV3-1 | CASSRRLAPFTDTQYF | TGTGCCAGCAGCCGCCGACTAGCTCCGTTCACAGATACGCAGTATTTT
- | TRBD1 | TRBJ1-5 | TRBV4-2 | CASSQDRGSTGDGPQHF | TGTGCCAGCAGCCAAGATCGGGGATCGACAGGGGACGGGCCCCAGCATTTT
- | TRBD2 | TRBJ2-5 | TRBV20-1 | CSARGFSAGGRGNSETQYF | TGCAGTGCTAGAGGCTTTTCGGCGGGGGGGCGAGGGAACAGTGAGACCCAGTACTTC